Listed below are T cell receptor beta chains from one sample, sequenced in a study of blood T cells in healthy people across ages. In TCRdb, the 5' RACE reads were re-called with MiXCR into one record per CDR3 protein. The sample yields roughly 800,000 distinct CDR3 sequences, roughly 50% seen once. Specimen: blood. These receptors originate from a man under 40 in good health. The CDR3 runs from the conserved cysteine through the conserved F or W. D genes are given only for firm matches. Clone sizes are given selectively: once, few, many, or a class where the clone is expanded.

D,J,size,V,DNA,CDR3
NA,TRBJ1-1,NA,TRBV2,TGTGCCAGCACATCGCGGGAAATTGAAGCTTTCTTT,CASTSREIEAFF
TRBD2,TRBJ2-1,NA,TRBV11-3,TGTGCCAGCAGCCGACGGACTAGCGAGTACAATGAGCAGTTCTTC,CASSRRTSEYNEQFF
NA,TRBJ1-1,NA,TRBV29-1,TGCAGCGTTGTTTCATGGCGGTCAGGCACTGAAGCTTTCTTT,CSVVSWRSGTEAFF
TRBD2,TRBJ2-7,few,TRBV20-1,TGCAGTGCGAAGGTTCCGGGGGGGAACGAGCAGTACTTC,CSAKVPGGNEQYF
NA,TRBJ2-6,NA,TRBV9,TGTGCCAGCAGCGTAGGCCCAGGATCTGGGGCCAACGTCCTGACTTTC,CASSVGPGSGANVLTF
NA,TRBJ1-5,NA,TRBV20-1,TGCAGTGCTAGGTCCGACAGGAACCATCAGCCCCAGCATTTT,CSARSDRNHQPQHF
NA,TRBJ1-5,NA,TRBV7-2,TGTGCCAGCAGCTTAGAGGCCAGCCCTCGACCCCAGCATTTT,CASSLEASPRPQHF
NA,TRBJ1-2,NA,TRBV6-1,TGTGCCAGCAGTCAGGGGTTTGACTATGGCTACACCTTC,CASSQGFDYGYTF
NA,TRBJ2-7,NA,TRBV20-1,TGCAGTTTTGCGGGGGACAGGTCCAGCGAGCAGTACTTC,CSFAGDRSSEQYF
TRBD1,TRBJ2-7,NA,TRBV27,TGTGCCAGCAGTCCCTCGGACAGGGACCTCTACGAGCAGTACTTC,CASSPSDRDLYEQYF
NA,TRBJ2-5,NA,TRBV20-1,TGCAGTGCTAGTTTCGGACCTCAGGGTGGGACCCAGTACTTC,CSASFGPQGGTQYF